This T cell receptor (beta chain) is drawn from a study of blood T cell repertoires in COVID-19. In the study overall: PBMCs, B-cell-depleted T cells, or T cells were the source of the cDNA or gDNA that made up the material.

Original processing notes: Amplification of reference gene primers provided the estimated nucleated cell counts. Clones were read by immunoSEQ multiplex PCR, and TCRdb kept only the in-frame ones, dropping some. V, J and clone size derive from that table, while D and trimming were established from the DNA sequence. The repertoire includes some 140,000 clones, roughly 84% of them detected once, and under 5.5% sits in the top ten. Germline lookup yields CDR1 LGHDT and CDR2 YNNKEL (reference sequence). The CDR3 spans 16 residues. V was shortened by 2 bases and J by 4 bases, with 17 bases between the two germline ends. Living in about 25 US areas, the participants were between about 18 and 90 years of age. Cohort placement rested on clinical history that participants reported themselves.

This clonotype was obtained from a man aged 40-55 years with acute COVID-19. This rearrangement joins TRBV3-1 (or the pseudogene TRBV3-2) to TRBJ1-1, with D unresolved. The specimen sequenced was PBMCs or T cells enriched from blood (not recorded which). CDR3: CASSQYLVGFSTEAFF. DNA of the CDR3: TGTGCCAGCAGCCAATATCTAGTTGGGTTTTCCACTGAAGCTTTCTTT.